These 24 T cell receptor beta chains were all obtained from the same sample, sequenced in a study of cytomegalovirus exposure and HLA in healthy donors (dated by TCRdb to 2016 to 2017). Library construction relied on the immunoSEQ multiplex PCR assay. For the multiplex PCR, a mixture combining 60 forward primers for TCR Vbeta segments and 13 reverse primers for TCR Jbeta segments was used. Held by TCRdb, this immuneACCESS table contains in-frame sequences only and omits some clones. Under half of the omission traces to an unresolved V gene where checked; the cause of the rest is unknown. This sample comprises about 140,000 clones, around 77% of them detected only once. The ten top clones hold about 1% of the sample. The specimen was PBMCs. The receptors shown here come from a man aged 18 to 30 in good health and CMV-seronegative.

This clone was recorded a few times. The CDR3 sequence: CASSSPSTQYF. The DNA for the CDR3 is TGTGCCAGCAGCTCTCCTTCGACCCAGTACTTC. This chain joins TRBV7-9 and TRBJ2-5; D is unclear. In germline, CDR1 is SEHNR, CDR2 FQNEAQ (reference sequence). V was cut by 4 bases and J by 7 bases, with 7 bases left in between. This CDR3 region has 11 residues.

This clone has just a few counts. The rearrangement joins TRBV5-1 to TRBJ1-4; D is unclear. V lost 4 bases and J 5 bases, leaving 12 bases between the germline ends. Germline CDR1 SGHRS, CDR2 YFSETQ. This CDR3 contains 14 residues. CDR3 sequence (DNA): TGCGCCAGCAGCCCGGGAACTTCGAATGAAAAACTGTTTTTT. It is translated as CASSPGTSNEKLFF.

The V call is TRBV10-3, the J call TRBJ1-2, with 10 bases aligning to TRBD1. The CDR3 consists of 12 residues. CDR1 is ENHRY and CDR2 is SYGVKD in the germline V gene. With 10 bases clipped from V and 4 bases from J, the junction kept 3 bases outside the gene matches. The CDR3 nucleotides are TGTGCCACCAGGACAGGGGGCTATGGCTACACCTTC. Protein sequence: CATRTGGYGYTF.

This clone came up a few times. The J gene is TRBJ1-5, the V gene TRBV19; no reliable D call. The CDR3 loop spans 13 amino acids. The germline V gene has CDR1 LNHDA and CDR2 SQIVND (reference sequence). The germline V and J ends were trimmed by 6 bases and 4 bases, with 10 bases remaining between them. CDR3 sequence (DNA): TGTGCCAGTAGGAACAGCGGGAATCAGCCCCAGCATTTT. This sequence encodes CASRNSGNQPQHF.

This sequence joins TRBV5-1 and TRBJ2-5, with D possibly matching TRBD1 (5 bases). V lost 0 bases and J lost 2, with 8 bases in between. Germline V gene sequence: CDR1 SGHRS, CDR2 YFSETQ. This CDR3 is built from 14 residues. The CDR3 DNA sequence: TGCGCCAGCAGCTTGGGTGACAGTCAAGAGACCCAGTACTTC. It is translated as CASSLGDSQETQYF.

The rearrangement links TRBV25-1 to TRBJ2-7, with TRBD2 as a possible D gene (6 bases). The CDR3 covers 14 residues. V lost 3 bases to trimming and J lost 3 bases, with 12 bases between them. Germline lookup yields CDR1 MGHDK and CDR2 SYGVNS. The CDR3 loop is CASSEPGEFYEQYF. In nucleotides, the CDR3 is TGTGCCAGCAGTGAGCCGGGAGAATTCTACGAGCAGTACTTC.

The CDR3 spells CASSHRGTANTEAFF. The CDR3 DNA follows: TGTGCCAGCAGTCACAGAGGGACAGCGAACACTGAAGCTTTCTTT. The chain links TRBV27 to TRBJ1-1; 7 positions match TRBD1. J was trimmed by 1 base and V by 5 bases; bases with no gene match: 7. Germline CDR1 MNHEY, CDR2 SMNVEV (reference sequence). This CDR3 comprises 15 residues.

The rearrangement uses TRBV7-9 and TRBJ1-6; D gene unclear. Germline CDR1 SEHNR, CDR2 FQNEAQ (reference sequence). The V and J ends lost 1 base and 7 bases respectively, with 11 bases between them. The CDR3 covers 15 residues. CDR3 DNA sequence: TGTGCCAGCAGCTTAGAATTAGTGGAGAATTCACCCCTCCACTTT. It specifies CASSLELVENSPLHF.

CDR3 amino acids: CASSSTGGPSYEQYF. DNA for the CDR3: TGCGCCAGCAGTTCGACAGGGGGCCCCAGCTACGAGCAGTACTTC. The chain has TRBV5-1 and TRBJ2-7; 10 nucleotides line up with TRBD1. This CDR3 has 15 amino acids. In germline, CDR1 is SGHRS, CDR2 YFSETQ. With 5 bases clipped from V and 3 bases from J, the junction kept 8 bases outside the gene matches.

J is TRBJ1-5 and V is TRBV19; 10 nucleotides agree with TRBD1. Unmatched junction bases numbered 6, after V lost 11 bases and J lost 5 bases. From germline, CDR1 is LNHDA and CDR2 SQIVND (reference sequence). The CDR3 has 13 amino acids. CDR3 bases: TGTGCCTCGACAGGGGGCTGGGATCAGCCCCAGCATTTT. This encodes CASTGGWDQPQHF.

The CDR3 protein is CASSPRLAPQETQYF. CDR3 sequence (DNA): TGTGCCAGCAGCCCGAGACTAGCGCCCCAAGAGACCCAGTACTTC. The chain has TRBV11-1 and TRBJ2-5, with TRBD2 matching over 8 bases. The J segment lost 1 base and the V segment lost 5 bases, leaving 6 bases of the junction unmatched. CDR1 is SGHAT and CDR2 is FQDESV in the germline V gene (reference sequence). This CDR3 has 15 amino acids. Looking up the rest from reference TRBV11-1 and TRBJ2-5 gives the full variable domain: EAEVAQSPRYKITEKSQAVAFWCDPISGHATLYWYRQILGQGPELLVQFQDESVVDDSQLPKDRFSAERLKGVDSTLKIQPAELGDSAMYLCASSPRLAPQETQYFGPGTRLLVL.

This clone was counted between two and nine times. This sequence joins TRBV19 and TRBJ1-3, with D tentatively TRBD1 (5 bases). The ends were cut back, 8 bases at V and 0 bases at J, with 11 bases in the middle. CDR1 and CDR2 from the germline V gene are LNHDA and SQIVND (reference sequence). The CDR3 consists of 14 residues. The CDR3 protein is CASWTLNSGNTIYF. CDR3 DNA: TGTGCCAGTTGGACACTCAACTCTGGAAACACCATATATTTT.

The V and J genes are TRBV7-9 and TRBJ2-1; 8 bases match TRBD2. Germline values: CDR1 SEHNR, CDR2 FQNEAQ (reference sequence). The CDR3 is 12 residues long. Written as DNA, the CDR3 is TGTTCCGGGGGGGCTGAAAAGAATGAGCAGTTCTTC. Translation: CSGGAEKNEQFF.

V and J are TRBV5-6 and TRBJ2-2; 8 bases are shared with TRBD1. Germline CDR1 reads SGHDT; CDR2 reads YYEEEE. The trim removed 4 bases at V and 4 bases at J, leaving 9 bases unmatched. CDR3 length: 16 amino acids. The DNA of the CDR3 is TGTGCCAGCAGCGCACGACAGGGGATCGGCACCGGGGAGCTGTTTTTT. Protein sequence: CASSARQGIGTGELFF.

V is TRBV27 and J is TRBJ2-1; TRBD2 is a possible D gene (6 bases). V lost 6 bases and J 3 bases, leaving 18 bases between the germline ends. This CDR3 region has 16 residues. The germline V gene has CDR1 MNHEY and CDR2 SMNVEV (reference sequence). CDR3 nucleotide sequence: TGTGCCAGCAGCCCGACTAGATTGGGTCTCTACAATGAGCAGTTCTTC. Translated, it gives CASSPTRLGLYNEQFF.

V and J are TRBV2 and TRBJ1-2; D remains ambiguous. This CDR3 region has 13 residues. Trimming pared 3 bases from V and 1 base from J, leaving 6 bases between. Germline V gene sequence: CDR1 SNHLY, CDR2 FYNNEI. The CDR3 loop reads CASSDGYNYGYTF. CDR3 DNA sequence: TGTGCCAGCAGTGACGGTTATAACTATGGCTACACCTTC.

The chain is built from TRBV6-5 and TRBJ2-2; 7 bases are shared with TRBD1. J gave up 5 bases and V 10 bases, and 7 bases lay outside the gene matches. In germline, CDR1 is MNHEY, CDR2 SVGAGI. The CDR3 length is 13 residues. CDR3 nucleotides: TGTGCCACCCGACAGGGTTTGACCGGGGAGCTGTTTTTT. Residues: CATRQGLTGELFF.

The CDR3 sequence is CASTSQPGGNTEAFF. CDR3 DNA: TGTGCCAGCACCTCACAACCAGGTGGTAACACTGAAGCTTTCTTT. The rearrangement uses TRBV6-5 and TRBJ1-1; D is unclear. The CDR3 length is 15 residues. The germline V and J ends were trimmed by 7 bases and 2 bases, with 17 bases remaining between them. From germline, CDR1 is MNHEY and CDR2 SVGAGI.

The chain carries TRBV7-2 and TRBJ1-3; no clear D. Trimming removed 2 bases from V and 0 bases from J, with 11 bases in between. The CDR3 is made up of 16 amino acids. CDR1 is SGHTA and CDR2 is FQGNSA in the germline V gene. The CDR3 here is CASSLYPRSSGNTIYF. The CDR3, as DNA: TGTGCCAGCAGCTTATACCCGCGGAGCTCTGGAAACACCATATATTTT.

The genes are TRBV27 and TRBJ2-7; D possibly corresponds to TRBD1 (5 bases). The CDR3 is 14 amino acids. V was shortened by 5 bases and J by 6 bases, with 17 bases between the two germline ends. Germline V gives CDR1 MNHEY, CDR2 SMNVEV (reference sequence). DNA for the CDR3: TGTGCCAGCAGTCCCGGCTCTGCTGACAGCGAGCAGTACTTC. Translating gives CASSPGSADSEQYF.

The V call is TRBV27, the J call TRBJ2-7; TRBD1 matches at 7 bases. The V and J ends lost 2 bases and 3 bases, in that order; junction bases with no gene match: 7. The CDR3 runs 15 residues. Germline assignment: CDR1 MNHEY and CDR2 SMNVEV (reference sequence). DNA of the CDR3: TGTGCCAGCAGTTTAGATGGACAGGTGCGCTACGAGCAGTACTTC. Amino acids: CASSLDGQVRYEQYF.

The rearrangement uses TRBV30 and TRBJ2-1; no definite D call. Trimming pared 7 bases from V and 2 bases from J, leaving 9 bases between. CDR3 size: 12 residues. Germline V CDR1 and CDR2: GTSNPN, SVGIG (reference sequence). This chain's CDR3 is CALAPAYNEQFF. CDR3 coding DNA: TGTGCCTTGGCCCCTGCCTACAATGAGCAGTTCTTC. Full variable domain (missing parts from reference TRBV30 and TRBJ2-1): SQTIHQWPATLVQPVGSPLSLECTVEGTSNPNLYWYRQAAGRGLQLLFYSVGIGQISSEVPQNLSASRPQDRQFILSSKKLLLSDSGFYLCALAPAYNEQFFGPGTRLTVL.

This clone was picked up one time. V gene TRBV5-1 combines with J gene TRBJ2-5; D is unclear. The V gene lost 2 bases and the J gene lost 4 bases, with 12 bases spanning the gap. The CDR3 is made up of 14 amino acids. CDR1 SGHRS and CDR2 YFSETQ come from the germline V gene. As DNA, the CDR3 is TGCGCCAGCAGCTTCGGTAGTTCGGGAGAGACCCAGTACTTC. As protein: CASSFGSSGETQYF.

This chain uses TRBV7-9 with TRBJ2-7, with 8 bases that match TRBD1. The ends lost 4 bases at V and 3 bases at J; junction bases unmatched: 5. CDR3 length: 14 amino acids. Per the germline V gene, CDR1 is SEHNR and CDR2 is FQNEAQ (reference sequence). The CDR3 reads CASSYRQGHYEQYF. CDR3 nucleotides: TGTGCCAGCAGCTATCGACAGGGGCACTACGAGCAGTACTTC. The whole variable domain, filled in from reference TRBV7-9 and TRBJ2-7, reads DTGVSQNPRHKITKRGQNVTFRCDPISEHNRLYWYRQTLGQGPEFLTYFQNEAQLEKSRLLSDRFSAERPKGSFSTLEIQRTEQGDSAMYLCASSYRQGHYEQYFGPGTRLTVT.